This T cell receptor beta chain was documented in a study of T cells in Graves' hyperthyroidism and ophthalmopathy. Study-wide results and caveats: Blood also carried most thyroid clonotypes expanded above 0.001.

Comment on this clonotype: Its target is not known.

Looked up from germline, CDR1 is SGHRS and CDR2 is YFSETQ. The trim removed 5 bases at V and 0 bases at J, leaving 5 bases unmatched. The CDR3 totals 15 residues. It was uncontrolled infection, other autoimmune disease, pregnancy or lactation that excluded patients. On the basis of clinical symptoms, serum thyroxine and TRAb, thyroid ultrasound and orbital computed tomography, diagnoses were made. From RNA transcripts, TCR beta CDR3 regions were amplified. During a first-round RT-PCR of the TCR CDR3, the HTBI primer set was used. Via MiXCR, TCRdb re-called the multiplex PCR reads, giving one row per CDR3 protein. The sample holds fewer than 350,000 distinct CDR3 sequences; around 19% are singletons and the top ten take just under 40%.

The V gene is TRBV5-1, the J gene TRBJ2-1, with 7 bases matching TRBD2. The sample taken for sequencing was blood. The sequence derives from a man aged 50 to 60 with Graves' ophthalmopathy. CDR3 loop: CASRYLADSYNEQFF. CDR3 bases: TGCGCCAGCAGGTACCTAGCGGACTCCTACAATGAGCAGTTCTTC.